These 14 T cell receptor beta chains share one sample of origin, sequenced in a study of regulatory T cells in long-lasting Graves disease. Stated time point: newly diagnosed GD, antithyroid drugs for less than 3 months. Making the TCR library involved RNA that had been extracted from PBMCs. CDR3 regions were amplified by Arm-PCR using iRepertoire HTBI primers to build TCR beta libraries. One entry per CDR3 protein results from TCRdb running MiXCR on the multiplex PCR reads. The sample has hundreds of thousands of distinct CDR3 sequences, roughly 12% seen once. The same data also contributed to another study, on T cells in Graves' hyperthyroidism and ophthalmopathy.

The source material was peripheral blood mononuclear cells (PBMCs), sampled at new diagnosis, from a patient treated with antithyroid drugs. The receptor source for this set is a man aged 30 to 45 with Graves disease.

This clonotype was detected many times. The V and J genes are TRBV20-1 and TRBJ1-3, with D possibly TRBD1 on 6 matching bases. The CDR3 extends over 14 amino acids. Per germline, CDR1 DFQATT and CDR2 SNEGSKA (reference sequence). Trimming took 3 bases from V and 4 from J, leaving 13 bases between them. The DNA of the CDR3 is TGCAGTGCTAGTACGCGGGGGCAAGGAAACACCATATATTTT. It encodes CSASTRGQGNTIYF.

This clonotype was counted at least ten times. The chain is built from TRBV20-1 and TRBJ1-1; D may be TRBD1 (5 bases). This CDR3 is built from 16 residues. Germline CDR1 is DFQATT and CDR2 is SNEGSKA (reference sequence). Deletions cut 0 bases from V and 0 bases from J, with 14 bases between. CDR3 sequence (DNA): TGCAGTGCTAGAGAGGCGGCAAAGGGGCTGAACACTGAAGCTTTCTTT. Amino acid sequence: CSAREAAKGLNTEAFF.

V usage is TRBV6-6 and J usage is TRBJ2-1, with a weak D call TRBD2 (6 bases). Trimming took off 0 bases at V and 8 bases at J, with 8 bases between the two ends. Germline V gene data show CDR1 as MNHNY and CDR2 as SVGAGI (reference sequence). The CDR3 has 13 residues. CDR3 sequence: CASSYSTGDEQFF. As DNA, the CDR3 is TGTGCCAGCAGTTACTCGACGGGGGATGAGCAGTTCTTC.

V usage is TRBV20-1 and J usage is TRBJ2-5; the D is unclear. The length of the CDR3 is 13 residues. Germline values: CDR1 DFQATT, CDR2 SNEGSKA (reference sequence). The CDR3, as DNA: TGCAGCGGATCTTCCGGTGGACAAGAGACCCAGTACTTC. The encoded protein is CSGSSGGQETQYF.

At least ten counts were recorded for this clonotype. In DNA form, the CDR3 reads TGTGCCAGCAGCTTGGCGGGGGACCCCTACGAGCAGTACTTC. Translating gives CASSLAGDPYEQYF. The chain is built from TRBV11-3 and TRBJ2-7; 7 bases are shared with TRBD2. The CDR3 spans 14 residues. Germline CDR1 is SGHNT and CDR2 is YENEEA. V was clipped by 3 bases and J by 2 bases; unmatched bases: 4.

The chain recombines TRBV5-6 with TRBJ1-2; the D gene is possibly TRBD1 (5 bases). Per germline, CDR1 SGHDT and CDR2 YYEEEE. This CDR3 has 14 amino acids. Deletions cut 2 bases from V and 2 bases from J, with 10 bases between. The CDR3 region is CASSLLQENYGYTF. CDR3 nucleotide sequence: TGTGCCAGCAGCTTATTACAGGAAAACTATGGCTACACCTTC.

There are many counts of this clonotype. This rearrangement joins TRBV9 to TRBJ2-4, with TRBD2 as a possible D gene (5 bases). Germline CDR1 SGDLS, CDR2 YYNGEE. V was cut by 3 bases and J by 6 bases, with 13 bases left in between. The CDR3 contains 14 residues. The CDR3 protein is CASSGTSSGNIQYF. The CDR3 DNA is TGTGCCAGCAGCGGGACTTCGTCGGGAAACATTCAGTACTTC.

Many counts were recorded for this clonotype. This chain connects TRBV2 to TRBJ2-7, with D perhaps matching TRBD2 (5 bases). This CDR3 has 13 residues. Germline CDR1 reads SNHLY; CDR2 reads FYNNEI. V gave up 7 bases and J gave up 7 bases, with 17 bases separating them. CDR3 DNA sequence: TGTGCCAGCATGTCGGCAGGCGGAGGAGAGCAGTACTTC. Translating gives CASMSAGGGEQYF.

The V call is TRBV12-3 or TRBV12-4, the J call TRBJ2-1; D ambiguous. The CDR3 runs to 15 residues. V lost 5 bases and J lost 1, with 12 bases in between. The CDR3 region is CASSEHVPSYNEQFF. CDR3 nucleotide sequence: TGTGCCAGCAGTGAACACGTTCCGTCCTACAATGAGCAGTTCTTC.

In its sample, this clonotype was seen many times. The chain uses TRBV12-3 or TRBV12-4 and TRBJ1-1; 7 positions match TRBD1. Trimming took 7 bases from V and 1 from J; bases not matched to a gene: 6. CDR3 size: 14 residues. Here the CDR3 DNA reads TGTGCCAGCACCCTGACAGGGACGAACACTGAAGCTTTCTTT. It yields the protein CASTLTGTNTEAFF.

The chain is built from TRBV7-9 and TRBJ2-7, with D hard to call. V lost 4 bases and J lost 2, with 15 bases in between. The length of the CDR3 is 15 residues. Germline assignment: CDR1 SEHNR and CDR2 FQNEAQ (reference sequence). The CDR3 region is CASSSRWAHPYEQYF. CDR3 nucleotide sequence: TGTGCCAGCAGCTCACGTTGGGCTCATCCCTACGAGCAGTACTTC.

In this sample, this clonotype turned up a few times. V and J are TRBV6-1 and TRBJ2-1; 9 nucleotides match TRBD2. The germline CDR1 and CDR2 sequences are MNHNS and SASEGT. V was clipped by 6 bases and J by 7 bases; unmatched bases: 10. This CDR3 comprises 15 residues. CDR3 sequence: CASRPTAGGRNEQFF. The CDR3 nucleotides read TGTGCCAGCAGACCCACGGCGGGAGGGCGAAATGAGCAGTTCTTC.

This clonotype was picked up many times. The rearrangement links TRBV20-1 to TRBJ2-4, with D perhaps TRBD2 (5 bases). CDR1 and CDR2 from the germline V gene are DFQATT and SNEGSKA (reference sequence). V was clipped by 1 base and J by 10 bases, with 14 bases between them. CDR3 size: 13 residues. This CDR3 is CSARVGGTPIQYF. The CDR3 DNA sequence: TGCAGTGCTAGAGTTGGAGGAACCCCAATTCAGTACTTC.

This clonotype was detected ten times or more. This chain connects TRBV12-3 or TRBV12-4 to TRBJ1-6; tentatively, D is TRBD1 (5 bases). The CDR3 spans 16 residues. Trimming stripped 7 bases from V and 8 bases from J, with 21 bases between. For the CDR3, the DNA is TGTGCCAGCATACTAGGGGTTGTTTTAGACCATTCACCCCTCCACTTT. Translating gives CASILGVVLDHSPLHF.